This T cell receptor (beta chain) was captured by sequencing in a study of blood T cell repertoires in COVID-19. Study summary: The study drew acute and convalescent COVID-19 samples from the United States, Italy and Spain. T cells, B-cell-depleted T cells, or PBMCs supplied cDNA or gDNA.

As processed by the authors: From reference gene primer amplification, estimates of nucleated cell counts were derived. Libraries were prepared by immunoSEQ multiplex PCR; TCRdb keeps only in-frame clonotypes and omits some of them. V and J calls and clone size are copied from that table; D and trimming were computed from the DNA. The repertoire holds hundreds of thousands of clones, with about 81% as singletons. Germline loops: CDR1 MNHEY, CDR2 SMNVEV (reference sequence). CDR3 length: 16 residues. Trimming shortened V by 3 bases and J by 0 bases, and 11 bases separated the two germline ends. The sample taken for sequencing was peripheral blood. The source is a woman aged 55-70 years with active or convalescent COVID-19. The genes are TRBV27 and TRBJ1-4; tentatively, D is TRBD1 (6 bases). CDR3 amino acids: CASSFHRTATNEKLFF. The CDR3 nucleotides read TGTGCCAGCAGTTTCCACAGGACAGCAACTAATGAAAAACTGTTTTTT.